What follows describes a single TCR beta chain. Per germline, CDR1 MNHNS and CDR2 SASEGT. V dropped 5 bases and J dropped 3 bases, with 10 bases sitting between them. The CDR3 contains 13 residues. MiXCR, run by TCRdb on the RT-PCR reads, gives a single entry per CDR3 protein. The repertoire holds about 680,000 distinct CDR3 sequences, approximately 15% seen once, with 3% to 4.5% in the top ten. The sample consisted of memory CD4+ T cells from blood. The J gene is TRBJ2-5, the V gene TRBV6-1; D remains ambiguous. The clonotype originates from a female donor in good health, serving as a healthy control. CDR3 sequence (DNA): TGTGCCAGCAGTTCCACACACAAAGAGACCCAGTACTTC. Protein sequence: CASSSTHKETQYF.